This paragraph reports one T cell receptor beta chain. Its specific antigen is unknown. No much larger clonotype is one base removed from it; base qualities were not supplied. This specimen belongs to a study of blood T cell repertoires in COVID-19 (dated by TCRdb to 2020 to 2021). Context from the whole study: Collaborator samples came from the United States, Italy and Spain and covered acute and convalescent phases of COVID-19. HLA class I and class II types, where available, came from metadata supplied by the sample provider rather than from assay-based typing. The dataset comprised deeply sampled blood TCRbeta repertoires from subjects exposed to, actively infected with, or recovered from COVID-19. Samples were obtained from the ongoing ImmuneRACE study (first 160 participants) and from 1,254 subjects provided by 6 global collaborators. The repertoires were released in a freely available public database intended as a resource for research on the immune response to SARS-CoV-2. A de-identified subject ID, COVID-19 status, age in years and sex were almost always included in the sample metadata. The prospective study material was composed of cDNA or gDNA derived from T cells, B-cell-depleted T cells, or PBMCs.

Overall study results and their limits: The quantity of clinical and demographic metadata differed by source and by participant and was supplied without curation.

At one collaborating source in Seattle, patients were enrolled during active infection and were followed longitudinally through the course of disease. Whole blood was collected in K2EDTA tubes by collaborating institutions according to the institutions' own protocols. For TCRbeta analysis, collaborators shipped samples as frozen whole blood, isolated PBMCs, or DNA extracted from either of those sample types. CDR1 and CDR2 are drawn from the germline V gene (reference sequence): LNHDA, SQIVND. From its cysteine to its phenylalanine, the CDR3 spans 16 amino acids. Only the CDR3 DNA is retained, 48 bases long and in frame from the first base. Compared with germline, V lacks 5 bases and J lacks 7 bases; bases without a gene match: 10. TCRbeta CDR3 regions were amplified from genomic DNA by means of the immunoSEQ Assay, a bias-controlled multiplex PCR. In the original analysis: Nucleated cell counts per sample were estimated from amplification of reference gene primers within the assay. To quantify the absolute abundance of each unique TCRbeta CDR3 rearrangement, sequence reads were collapsed and filtered. For each sample, productive Simpson clonality was calculated as the square root of Simpson's diversity index over productive rearrangements. The clones in this table, taken by TCRdb from immuneACCESS, are in-frame only. Not every clone is retained; where verified, under half of the shortfall comes from an unresolved V gene, and the cause of the rest is unknown. V, J and clone size derive from that table, while D and trimming were established from the DNA sequence. Present in this sample are 230,000 or so clones, 85% to 90% of which were seen just once. The biggest ten clones account for 2.1% of the sample.

The sequence was collected from a woman aged 55-69 years with COVID-19, enrolled during active disease. This receptor chain uses TRBV19 and TRBJ2-6; a stretch of 8 junction bases matches TRBD1. Sequenced material: peripheral blood. The CDR3 in this case is CASSPLGQDPANVLTF. At the DNA level, the sequence is TGTGCCAGTAGTCCCCTGGGACAGGACCCCGCCAACGTCCTGACTTTC. Reference TRBV19 and TRBJ2-6 proteins supply the regions before and after the CDR3; the full variable domain is: DGGITQSPKYLFRKEGQNVTLSCEQNLNHDAMYWYRQDPGQGLRLIYYSQIVNDFQKGDIAEGYSVSREKKESFPLTVTSAQKNPTAFYLCASSPLGQDPANVLTFGAGSRLTVL.